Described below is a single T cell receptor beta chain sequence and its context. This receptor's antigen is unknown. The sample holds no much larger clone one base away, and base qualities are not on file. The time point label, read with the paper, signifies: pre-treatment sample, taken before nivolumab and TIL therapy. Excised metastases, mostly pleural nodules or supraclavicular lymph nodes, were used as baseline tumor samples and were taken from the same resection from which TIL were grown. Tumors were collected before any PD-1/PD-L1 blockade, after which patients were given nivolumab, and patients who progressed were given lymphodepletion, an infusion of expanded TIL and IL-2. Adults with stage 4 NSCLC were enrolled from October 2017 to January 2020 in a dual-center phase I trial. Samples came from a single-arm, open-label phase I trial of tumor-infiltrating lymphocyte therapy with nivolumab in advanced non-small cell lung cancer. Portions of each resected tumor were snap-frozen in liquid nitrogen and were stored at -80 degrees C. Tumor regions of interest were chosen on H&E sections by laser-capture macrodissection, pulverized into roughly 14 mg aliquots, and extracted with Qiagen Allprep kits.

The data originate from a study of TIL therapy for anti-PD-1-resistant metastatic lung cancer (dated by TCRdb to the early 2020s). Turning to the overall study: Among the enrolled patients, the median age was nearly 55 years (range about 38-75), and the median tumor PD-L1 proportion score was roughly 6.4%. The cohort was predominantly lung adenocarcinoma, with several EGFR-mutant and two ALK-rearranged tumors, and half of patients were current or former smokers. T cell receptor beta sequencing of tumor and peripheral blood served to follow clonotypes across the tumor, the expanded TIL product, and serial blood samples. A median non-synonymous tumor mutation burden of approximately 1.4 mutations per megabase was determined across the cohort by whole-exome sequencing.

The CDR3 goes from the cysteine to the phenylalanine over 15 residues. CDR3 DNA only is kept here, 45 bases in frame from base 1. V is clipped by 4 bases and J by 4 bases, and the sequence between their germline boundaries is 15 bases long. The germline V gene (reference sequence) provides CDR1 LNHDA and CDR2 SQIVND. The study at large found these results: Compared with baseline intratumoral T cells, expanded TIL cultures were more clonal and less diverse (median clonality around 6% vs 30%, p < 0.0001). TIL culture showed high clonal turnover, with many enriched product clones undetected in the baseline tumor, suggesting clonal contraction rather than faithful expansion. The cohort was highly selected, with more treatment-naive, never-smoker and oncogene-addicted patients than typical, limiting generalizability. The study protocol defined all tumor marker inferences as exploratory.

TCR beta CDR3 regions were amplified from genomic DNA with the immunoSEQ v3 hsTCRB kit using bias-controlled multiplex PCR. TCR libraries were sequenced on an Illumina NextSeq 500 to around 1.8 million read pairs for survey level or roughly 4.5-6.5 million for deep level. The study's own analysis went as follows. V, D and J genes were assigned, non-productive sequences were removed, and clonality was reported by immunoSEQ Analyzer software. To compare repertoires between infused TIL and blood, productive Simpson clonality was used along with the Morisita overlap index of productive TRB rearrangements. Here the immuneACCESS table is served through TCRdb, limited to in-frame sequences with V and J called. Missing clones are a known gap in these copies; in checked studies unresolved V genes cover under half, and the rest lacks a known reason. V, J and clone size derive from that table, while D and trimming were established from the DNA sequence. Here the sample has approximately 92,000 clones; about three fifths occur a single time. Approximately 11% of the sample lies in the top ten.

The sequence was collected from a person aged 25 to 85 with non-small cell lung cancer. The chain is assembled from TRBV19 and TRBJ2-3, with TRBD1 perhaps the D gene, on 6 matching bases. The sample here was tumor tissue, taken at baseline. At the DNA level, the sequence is TGTGCCAGTAGTAACAGGGCCCACACTTCAGATACGCAGTATTTT. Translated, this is CASSNRAHTSDTQYF.